Detailed here is one TCR beta chain. Time point here: patch test 2, 6 weeks after DPC sensitization. The treatment here: therapeutic diphenylcyclopropenone sensitization with weekly scalp DPC. This sample stems from a study of human T cells and chemical hapten exposure. TCRdb reprocessed the RACE reads with MiXCR, giving one entry per CDR3 protein. The sample has about 400,000 distinct CDR3 sequences, more than 5% seen once. This CDR3 comprises 15 residues. Germline assignment: CDR1 SGHRS and CDR2 YFSETQ. V was pared by 1 base and J by 0 bases, with 8 bases between. Material: whole blood, obtained in connection with sensitization to the hapten diphenylcyclopropenone (DPC). This clonotype was sampled from a woman under 30 with alopecia areata. Some clones in this sample may be carry-over from other donors' samples. The chain has TRBV5-1 and TRBJ1-5; D gene unclear. CDR3 nucleotides: TGCGCCAGCAGCTTGAGTTACGGTAGCAATCAGCCCCAGCATTTT. This gives the protein CASSLSYGSNQPQHF.